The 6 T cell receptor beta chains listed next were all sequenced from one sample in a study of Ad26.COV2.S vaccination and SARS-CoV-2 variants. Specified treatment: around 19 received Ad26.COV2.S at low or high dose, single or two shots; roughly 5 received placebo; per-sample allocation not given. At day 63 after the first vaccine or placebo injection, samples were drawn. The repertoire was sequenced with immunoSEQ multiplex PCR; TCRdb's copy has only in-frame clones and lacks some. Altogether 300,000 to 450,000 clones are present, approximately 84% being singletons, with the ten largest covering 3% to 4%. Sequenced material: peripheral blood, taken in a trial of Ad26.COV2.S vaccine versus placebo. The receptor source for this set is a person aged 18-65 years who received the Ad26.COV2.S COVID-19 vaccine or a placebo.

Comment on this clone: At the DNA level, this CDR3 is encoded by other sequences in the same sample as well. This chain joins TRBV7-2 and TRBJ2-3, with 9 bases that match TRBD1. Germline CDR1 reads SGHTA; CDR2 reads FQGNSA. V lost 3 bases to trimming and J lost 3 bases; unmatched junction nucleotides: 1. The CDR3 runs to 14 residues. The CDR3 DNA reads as TGTGCCAGCAGCTTGGACAGGGGAACAGATACGCAGTATTTT. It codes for CASSLDRGTDTQYF.

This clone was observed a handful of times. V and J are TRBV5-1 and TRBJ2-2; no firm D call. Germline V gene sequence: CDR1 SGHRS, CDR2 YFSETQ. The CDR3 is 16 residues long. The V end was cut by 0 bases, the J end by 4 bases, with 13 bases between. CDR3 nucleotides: TGCGCCAGCAGCTTGGTCACCCCCCCTCTCACCGGGGAGCTGTTTTTT. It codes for CASSLVTPPLTGELFF.

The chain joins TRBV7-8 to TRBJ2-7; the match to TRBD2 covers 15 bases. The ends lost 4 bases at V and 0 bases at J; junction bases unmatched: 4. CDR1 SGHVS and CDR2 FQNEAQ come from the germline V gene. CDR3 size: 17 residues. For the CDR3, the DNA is TGTGCCAGCAGCTCGGGACTAGCGGGGGGATTCTCCTACGAGCAGTACTTC. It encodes CASSSGLAGGFSYEQYF.

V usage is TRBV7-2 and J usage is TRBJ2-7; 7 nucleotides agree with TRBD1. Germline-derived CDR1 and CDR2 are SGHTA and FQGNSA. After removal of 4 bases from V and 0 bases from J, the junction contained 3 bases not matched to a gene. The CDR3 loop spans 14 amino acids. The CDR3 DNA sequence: TGTGCCAGCAGCTGGAGACAGGGCTCCTACGAGCAGTACTTC. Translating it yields CASSWRQGSYEQYF.

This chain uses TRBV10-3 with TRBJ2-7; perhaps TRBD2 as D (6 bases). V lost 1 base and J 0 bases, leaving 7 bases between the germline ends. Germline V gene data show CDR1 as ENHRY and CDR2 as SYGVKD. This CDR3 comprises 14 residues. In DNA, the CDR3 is TGTGCCATCAGTGAGTTGCGGGGCTCCTACGAGCAGTACTTC. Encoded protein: CAISELRGSYEQYF.

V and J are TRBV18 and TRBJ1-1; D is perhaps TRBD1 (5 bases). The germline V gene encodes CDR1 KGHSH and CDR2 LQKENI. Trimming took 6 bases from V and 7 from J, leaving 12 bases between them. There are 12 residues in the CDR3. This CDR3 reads CASSLGTDEAFF. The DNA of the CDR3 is TGTGCCAGCTCGCTAGGGACGGATGAAGCTTTCTTT.